This is a list of T cell receptor beta chains from one sample in a study of T-cell reconstitution after alpha-beta-depleted transplantation in children. TCRdb re-called the PCR reads with MiXCR, one entry per CDR3 protein. Of some 300,000 distinct CDR3 sequences detected, over 9% appear once; the ten largest clones hold roughly 7%. Sample: PBMCs, taken before TCRalphabeta/CD19-depleted stem cell transplant. Every receptor here comes from a boy less than two years old with acute myeloid leukemia, due to receive a stem cell transplant. Both conserved end residues are part of each CDR3. Clone size is stated in some rows and not others, as once, few, many or a class when expanded.

j_gene: TRBJ2-5; abundance: many; v_gene: TRBV25-1; CDR3aa: CASSPPRSGVQETQYF
j_gene: TRBJ2-3; abundance: few; v_gene: TRBV7-6; CDR3aa: CASSPLRRVNTDTQYF
j_gene: TRBJ2-7; abundance: -; v_gene: TRBV6-2/TRBV6-3; CDR3aa: CASSHRTGGAYEQYF
j_gene: TRBJ2-3; abundance: many; v_gene: TRBV11-2; CDR3aa: CASTLGWTDTQYF
j_gene: TRBJ2-3; abundance: many; v_gene: TRBV7-2; CDR3aa: CASSKTSGRDTQYF
j_gene: TRBJ2-7; abundance: many; v_gene: TRBV5-1; CDR3aa: CASSGTSLYEQYF
j_gene: TRBJ2-3; abundance: many; v_gene: TRBV20-1; CDR3aa: CSVQTGLVTDTQYF
j_gene: TRBJ2-3; abundance: many; v_gene: TRBV7-6; CDR3aa: CASKALLSTDTQYF
j_gene: TRBJ1-5; abundance: many; v_gene: TRBV11-1; CDR3aa: CASSLDWTGGRSNQPQHF
j_gene: TRBJ2-1; abundance: -; v_gene: TRBV6-2/TRBV6-3; CDR3aa: CASSYGRGGHNEQFF
j_gene: TRBJ2-3; abundance: -; v_gene: TRBV21-1; CDR3aa: CASSKGGTGGTDTQYF
j_gene: TRBJ1-1; abundance: many; v_gene: TRBV7-2; CDR3aa: CASSKGDLNTEAFF
j_gene: TRBJ2-2; abundance: -; v_gene: TRBV5-1; CDR3aa: CASSLGLAGAGTGDLFF
j_gene: TRBJ2-1; abundance: -; v_gene: TRBV4-3; CDR3aa: CASSHVDRPLYNEQFF
j_gene: TRBJ1-6; abundance: many; v_gene: TRBV6-5; CDR3aa: CASSYVQGLIGGSPLHF
j_gene: TRBJ2-7; abundance: many; v_gene: TRBV29-1; CDR3aa: CSVAGLAGAEQYF
j_gene: TRBJ1-5; abundance: few; v_gene: TRBV2; CDR3aa: CASRDRGDNQPQHF
j_gene: TRBJ1-1; abundance: -; v_gene: TRBV6-5; CDR3aa: CASSATATEAFF
j_gene: TRBJ2-7; abundance: many; v_gene: TRBV7-9; CDR3aa: CASSSQGREAAYEQYF
j_gene: TRBJ2-5; abundance: -; v_gene: TRBV19; CDR3aa: CASSTDNPTETQYF
j_gene: TRBJ1-4; abundance: many; v_gene: TRBV4-2; CDR3aa: CASSQRTAQRKLFF
j_gene: TRBJ2-5; abundance: few; v_gene: TRBV7-2; CDR3aa: CASSRTSGGASETQYF
j_gene: TRBJ2-7; abundance: many; v_gene: TRBV3-1; CDR3aa: CASSQYYEQYF
j_gene: TRBJ2-7; abundance: many; v_gene: TRBV10-3; CDR3aa: CAISPSNYEQYF
j_gene: TRBJ2-5; abundance: many; v_gene: TRBV29-1; CDR3aa: CSVGGGDQETQYF
j_gene: TRBJ2-7; abundance: many; v_gene: TRBV5-1; CDR3aa: CASSGTNYEQYF
j_gene: TRBJ2-6; abundance: -; v_gene: TRBV4-3; CDR3aa: CASSQPRRAGANVLTF
j_gene: TRBJ2-7; abundance: -; v_gene: TRBV7-6; CDR3aa: CARCQWWSPYEQYF
j_gene: TRBJ2-3; abundance: -; v_gene: TRBV10-3; CDR3aa: CAISESGTSGFTSTDTQYF
j_gene: TRBJ2-1; abundance: many; v_gene: TRBV6-5; CDR3aa: CASSYEAGSYNEQFF
j_gene: TRBJ1-4; abundance: many; v_gene: TRBV5-1; CDR3aa: CASSFRDSDELFF
j_gene: TRBJ2-4; abundance: -; v_gene: TRBV4-3; CDR3aa: CASSQETGVAKNIQYF
j_gene: TRBJ2-3; abundance: many; v_gene: TRBV29-1; CDR3aa: CSADAGVIDTQYF
j_gene: TRBJ1-5; abundance: many; v_gene: TRBV7-9; CDR3aa: CASSAHRDQPQHF
j_gene: TRBJ2-1; abundance: many; v_gene: TRBV7-9; CDR3aa: CASRQRTREYNEQFF
j_gene: TRBJ2-1; abundance: many; v_gene: TRBV5-1; CDR3aa: CASSTSGGEQFF
j_gene: TRBJ2-1; abundance: few; v_gene: TRBV5-1; CDR3aa: CASSLGESRYNEQFF
j_gene: TRBJ1-6; abundance: -; v_gene: TRBV5-1; CDR3aa: CASSLRGQGISSYNSPLHF
j_gene: TRBJ1-4; abundance: few; v_gene: TRBV7-2; CDR3aa: CASSAGQGGVNEKLFF
j_gene: TRBJ2-4; abundance: once; v_gene: TRBV7-3; CDR3aa: CASRKTLSGRSKNIQYF
j_gene: TRBJ1-5; abundance: many; v_gene: TRBV5-1; CDR3aa: CASSLGGLNQPQHF
j_gene: TRBJ2-4; abundance: many; v_gene: TRBV21-1; CDR3aa: CASSRPYVTGLAKNIQYF
j_gene: TRBJ2-3; abundance: many; v_gene: TRBV4-2; CDR3aa: CASSHKGRGVPDTQYF
j_gene: TRBJ2-3; abundance: few; v_gene: TRBV20-1; CDR3aa: CSARRLAGTSTDTQYF
j_gene: TRBJ2-2; abundance: -; v_gene: TRBV27; CDR3aa: CASSLSRTAPGELFF
j_gene: TRBJ2-1; abundance: many; v_gene: TRBV4-1; CDR3aa: CASSLPGSRRQFF
j_gene: TRBJ1-2; abundance: many; v_gene: TRBV7-2; CDR3aa: CASSYCSSANYGYTF
j_gene: TRBJ2-3; abundance: many; v_gene: TRBV11-2; CDR3aa: CASSLPRDRRTDTQYF
j_gene: TRBJ2-1; abundance: many; v_gene: TRBV25-1; CDR3aa: CASSESGHNNEQFF
j_gene: TRBJ2-5; abundance: -; v_gene: TRBV7-9; CDR3aa: CASSLGAGVGETQYF
j_gene: TRBJ2-2; abundance: many; v_gene: TRBV28; CDR3aa: CASTLSAGTPSGELFF
j_gene: TRBJ2-2; abundance: few; v_gene: TRBV18; CDR3aa: CASSPPSGTLNTGELFF
j_gene: TRBJ2-7; abundance: many; v_gene: TRBV7-2; CDR3aa: CASSLPRQGYEQYF
j_gene: TRBJ1-1; abundance: many; v_gene: TRBV28; CDR3aa: CASRSVTEAFF
j_gene: TRBJ2-3; abundance: many; v_gene: TRBV29-1; CDR3aa: CSVVGRLVADTQYF